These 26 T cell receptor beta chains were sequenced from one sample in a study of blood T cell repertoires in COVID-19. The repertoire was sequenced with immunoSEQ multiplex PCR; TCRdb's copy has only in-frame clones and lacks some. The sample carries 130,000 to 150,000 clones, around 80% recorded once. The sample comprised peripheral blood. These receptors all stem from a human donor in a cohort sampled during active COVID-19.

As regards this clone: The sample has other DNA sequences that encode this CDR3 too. The CDR3 loop is CASSLGPGETQYF. For the CDR3, the DNA is TGTGCCAGCAGCTTAGGTCCAGGAGAGACCCAGTACTTC. V gene TRBV7-2 combines with J gene TRBJ2-5; D is uncertain. There are 13 residues in the CDR3. Germline lookup yields CDR1 SGHTA and CDR2 FQGNSA. The V end was cut by 1 base, the J end by 4 bases, with 7 bases between. The full variable domain, completed using reference TRBV7-2 and TRBJ2-5, is GAGVSQSPSNKVTEKGKDVELRCDPISGHTALYWYRQSLGQGLEFLIYFQGNSAPDKSGLPSDRFSAERTGGSVSTLTIQRTQQEDSAVYLCASSLGPGETQYFGPGTRLLVL.

The CDR3 sequence: CASSLLLAGVFNNEQFF. In DNA form, the CDR3 reads TGTGCCAGCAGCTTGCTCCTAGCGGGGGTGTTCAACAATGAGCAGTTCTTC. The V and J genes are TRBV5-8 and TRBJ2-1; 10 bases are shared with TRBD2. Germline trimming cut 1 base from V and 5 bases from J; bases unmatched to any gene: 9. The CDR3 is 17 residues long. Germline V gene lookup returns CDR1 SGHTS and CDR2 YDEGEE.

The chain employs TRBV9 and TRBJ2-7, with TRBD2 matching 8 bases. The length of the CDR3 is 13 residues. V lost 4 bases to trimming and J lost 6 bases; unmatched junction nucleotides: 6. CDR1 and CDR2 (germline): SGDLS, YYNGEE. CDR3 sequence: CASSPRLASEQYF. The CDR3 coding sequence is TGTGCCAGCAGCCCCCGACTAGCGTCCGAGCAGTACTTC.

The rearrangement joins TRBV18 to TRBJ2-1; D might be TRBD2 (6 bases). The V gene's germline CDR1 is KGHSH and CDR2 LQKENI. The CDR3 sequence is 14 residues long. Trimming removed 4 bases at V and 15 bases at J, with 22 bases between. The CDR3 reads CASSLGGQPKRWFF. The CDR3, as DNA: TGTGCCAGCTCACTGGGAGGCCAACCTAAAAGGTGGTTCTTC.

CDR3 DNA: TGTGCCAGTGGCGCTACCGGGACAGGGAGGTACACCGGGGAGCTGTTTTTT. As protein: CASGATGTGRYTGELFF. The chain combines TRBV27 with TRBJ2-2; TRBD1 aligns across 9 bases. Germline V gene lookup returns CDR1 MNHEY and CDR2 SMNVEV (reference sequence). The V gene end was trimmed by 9 bases and the J gene end by 3 bases; junction bases not matched to a gene: 14. This CDR3 comprises 17 residues.

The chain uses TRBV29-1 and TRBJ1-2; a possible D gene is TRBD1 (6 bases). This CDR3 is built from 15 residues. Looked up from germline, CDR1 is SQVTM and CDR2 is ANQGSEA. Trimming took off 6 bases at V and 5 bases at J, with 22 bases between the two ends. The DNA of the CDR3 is TGCAGCGTCCAAGCCTCTCAGGGGTGGTATTATGGCTACACCTTC. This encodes CSVQASQGWYYGYTF.

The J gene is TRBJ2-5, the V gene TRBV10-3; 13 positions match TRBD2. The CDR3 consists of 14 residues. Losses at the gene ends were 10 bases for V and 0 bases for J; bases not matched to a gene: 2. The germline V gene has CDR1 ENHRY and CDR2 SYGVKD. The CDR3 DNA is TGTGCCACCGGACTAGCGGGGGACCAAGAGACCCAGTACTTC. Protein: CATGLAGDQETQYF.

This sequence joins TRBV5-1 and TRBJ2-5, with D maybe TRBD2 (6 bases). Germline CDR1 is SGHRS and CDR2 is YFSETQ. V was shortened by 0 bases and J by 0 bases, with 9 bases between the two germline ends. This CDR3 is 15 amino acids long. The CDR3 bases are TGCGCCAGCAGCTTGGCGGGACTGGACCAAGAGACCCAGTACTTC. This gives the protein CASSLAGLDQETQYF.

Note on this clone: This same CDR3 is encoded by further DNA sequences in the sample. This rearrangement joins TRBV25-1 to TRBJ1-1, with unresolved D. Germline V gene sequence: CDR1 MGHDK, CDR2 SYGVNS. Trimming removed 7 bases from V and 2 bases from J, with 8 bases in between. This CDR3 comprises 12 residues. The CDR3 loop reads CASTGGNTEAFF. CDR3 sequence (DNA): TGTGCCAGCACCGGCGGAAACACTGAAGCTTTCTTT.

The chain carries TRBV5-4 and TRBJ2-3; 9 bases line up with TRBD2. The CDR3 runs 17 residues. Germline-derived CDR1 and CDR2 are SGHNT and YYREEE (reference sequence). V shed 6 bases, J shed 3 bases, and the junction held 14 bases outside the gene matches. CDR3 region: CASKMTPGTSSTDTQYF. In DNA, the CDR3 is TGTGCCAGCAAGATGACCCCCGGGACTAGCAGTACAGATACGCAGTATTTT.

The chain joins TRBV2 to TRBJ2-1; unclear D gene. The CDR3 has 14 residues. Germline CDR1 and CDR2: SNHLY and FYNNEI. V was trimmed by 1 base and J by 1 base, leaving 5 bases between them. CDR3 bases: TGTGCCAGCAGTGAAGGGCCGTCCTACAATGAGCAGTTCTTC. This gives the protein CASSEGPSYNEQFF.

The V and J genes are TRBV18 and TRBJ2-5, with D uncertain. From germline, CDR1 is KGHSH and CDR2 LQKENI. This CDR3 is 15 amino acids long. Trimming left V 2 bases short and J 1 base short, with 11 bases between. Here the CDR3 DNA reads TGTGCCAGCTCACCATCGCTAGACCGCCAAGAGACCCAGTACTTC. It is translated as CASSPSLDRQETQYF.

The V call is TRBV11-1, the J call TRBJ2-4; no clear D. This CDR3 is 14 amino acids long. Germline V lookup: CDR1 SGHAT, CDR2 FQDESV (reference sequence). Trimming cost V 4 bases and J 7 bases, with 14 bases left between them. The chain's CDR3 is CASSSAVLGNIQYF. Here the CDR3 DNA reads TGTGCCAGCAGCTCTGCCGTCCTGGGCAACATTCAGTACTTC.

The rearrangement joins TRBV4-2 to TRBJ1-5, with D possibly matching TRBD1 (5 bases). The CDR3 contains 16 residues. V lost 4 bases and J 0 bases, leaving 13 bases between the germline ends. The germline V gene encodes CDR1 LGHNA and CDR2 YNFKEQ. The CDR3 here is CASSPGTAYSNQPQHF. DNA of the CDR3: TGTGCCAGCAGCCCCGGGACTGCTTATAGCAATCAGCCCCAGCATTTT.

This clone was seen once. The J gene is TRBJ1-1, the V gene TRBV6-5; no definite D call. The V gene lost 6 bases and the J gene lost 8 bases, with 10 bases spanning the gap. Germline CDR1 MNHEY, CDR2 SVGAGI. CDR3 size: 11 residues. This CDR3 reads CASSQIGEAFF. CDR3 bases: TGTGCCAGCAGCCAAATCGGGGAAGCTTTCTTT.

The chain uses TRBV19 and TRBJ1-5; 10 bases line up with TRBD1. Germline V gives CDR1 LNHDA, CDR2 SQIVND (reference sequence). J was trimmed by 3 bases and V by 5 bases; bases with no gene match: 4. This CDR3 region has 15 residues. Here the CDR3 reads CASSGQGGVNQPQHF. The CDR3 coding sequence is TGTGCCAGTAGTGGACAGGGGGGAGTCAATCAGCCCCAGCATTTT.

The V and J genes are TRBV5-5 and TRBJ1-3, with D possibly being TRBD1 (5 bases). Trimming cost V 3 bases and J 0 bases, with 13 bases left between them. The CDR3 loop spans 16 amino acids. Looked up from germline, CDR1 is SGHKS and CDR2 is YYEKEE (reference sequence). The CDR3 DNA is TGTGCCAGCAGCTCGGGACTTTTAGGCTCTGGAAACACCATATATTTT. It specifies CASSSGLLGSGNTIYF. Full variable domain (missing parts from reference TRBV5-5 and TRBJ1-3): DAGVTQSPTHLIKTRGQQVTLRCSPISGHKSVSWYQQVLGQGPQFIFQYYEKEERGRGNFPDRFSARQFPNYSSELNVNALLLGDSALYLCASSSGLLGSGNTIYFGEGSWLTVV.

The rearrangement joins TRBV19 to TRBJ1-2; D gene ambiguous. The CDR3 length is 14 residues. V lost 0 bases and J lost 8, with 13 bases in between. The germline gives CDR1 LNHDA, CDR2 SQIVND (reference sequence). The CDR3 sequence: CASSIDKPTPGYTF. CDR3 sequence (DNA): TGTGCCAGTAGTATAGATAAGCCGACTCCAGGCTACACCTTC.

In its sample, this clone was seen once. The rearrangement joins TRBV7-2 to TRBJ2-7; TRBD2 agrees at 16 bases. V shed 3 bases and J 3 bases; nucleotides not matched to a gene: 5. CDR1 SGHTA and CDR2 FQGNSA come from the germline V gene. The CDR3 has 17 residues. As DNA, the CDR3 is TGTGCCAGCAGCTTGGGACTAGCGGGGGGGCCGGTCTACGAGCAGTACTTC. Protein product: CASSLGLAGGPVYEQYF.

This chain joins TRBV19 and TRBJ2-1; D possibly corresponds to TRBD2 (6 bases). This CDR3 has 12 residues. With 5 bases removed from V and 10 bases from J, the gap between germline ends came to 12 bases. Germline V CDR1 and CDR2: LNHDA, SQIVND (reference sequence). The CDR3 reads CASSVGLQEQFF. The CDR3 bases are TGTGCCAGTAGTGTGGGACTGCAAGAGCAGTTCTTC.

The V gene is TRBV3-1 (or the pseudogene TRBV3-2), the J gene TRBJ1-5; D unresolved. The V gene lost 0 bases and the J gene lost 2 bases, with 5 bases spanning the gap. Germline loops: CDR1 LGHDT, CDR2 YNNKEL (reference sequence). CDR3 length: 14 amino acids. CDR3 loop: CASSQEGGNQPQHF. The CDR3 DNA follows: TGTGCCAGCAGCCAAGAGGGCGGCAATCAGCCCCAGCATTTT.

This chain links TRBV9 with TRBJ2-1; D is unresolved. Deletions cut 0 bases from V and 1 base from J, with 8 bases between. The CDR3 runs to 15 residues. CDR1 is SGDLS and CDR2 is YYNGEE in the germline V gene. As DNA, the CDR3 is TGTGCCAGCAGCGTAGCTACTGCATCCTACAATGAGCAGTTCTTC. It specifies CASSVATASYNEQFF.

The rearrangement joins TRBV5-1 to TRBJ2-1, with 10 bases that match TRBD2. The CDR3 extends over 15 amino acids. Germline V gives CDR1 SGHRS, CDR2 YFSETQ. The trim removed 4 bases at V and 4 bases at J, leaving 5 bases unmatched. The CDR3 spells CASSRSGGSYNEQFF. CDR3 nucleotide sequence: TGCGCCAGCAGCCGTAGCGGGGGGTCTTACAATGAGCAGTTCTTC.

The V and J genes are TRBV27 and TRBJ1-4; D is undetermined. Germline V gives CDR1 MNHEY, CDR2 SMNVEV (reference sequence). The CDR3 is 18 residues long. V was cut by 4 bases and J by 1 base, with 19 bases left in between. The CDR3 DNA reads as TGTGCCAGCAGTTCCACACCCCCAGGACTGATAACTAATGAAAAACTGTTTTTT. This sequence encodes CASSSTPPGLITNEKLFF.

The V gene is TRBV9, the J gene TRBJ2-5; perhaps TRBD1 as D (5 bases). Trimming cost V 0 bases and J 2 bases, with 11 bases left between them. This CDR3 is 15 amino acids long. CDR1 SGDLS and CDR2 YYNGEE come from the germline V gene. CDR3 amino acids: CASSVETAEQETQYF. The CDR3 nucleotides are TGTGCCAGCAGCGTAGAGACAGCCGAACAAGAGACCCAGTACTTC.

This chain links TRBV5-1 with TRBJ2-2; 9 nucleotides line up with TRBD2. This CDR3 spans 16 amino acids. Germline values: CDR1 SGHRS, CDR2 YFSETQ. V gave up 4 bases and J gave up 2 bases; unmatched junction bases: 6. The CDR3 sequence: CASSGSGGQNTGELFF. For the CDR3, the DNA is TGCGCCAGCAGCGGTAGCGGGGGCCAAAACACCGGGGAGCTGTTTTTT.